This T cell receptor (beta chain) was observed in a study of T cell repertoires in cytomegalovirus infection. The overall study: The public TCR beta signatures pointed to both CMV infection and matching HLA type.

In this sample, this clonotype turned up many times. Each CDR3 protein gets one entry after TCRdb re-called the reads with MiXCR. This table has about 490,000 distinct CDR3 sequences, roughly 12% appearing once. The CDR3 runs to 12 residues. The germline V and J ends were trimmed by 5 bases and 9 bases, with 11 bases remaining between them. Germline V gives CDR1 SNHLY, CDR2 FYNNEI. The sequenced sample consisted of PBMCs. The clonotype comes from a human donor in good health (CMV status not recorded). Some clones in this sample may be carry-over from other donors' samples. V is TRBV2 and J is TRBJ2-1, with D perhaps matching TRBD1 or TRBD2 (5 bases each). This CDR3 is CASSWTGGEQFF. As DNA, the CDR3 is TGTGCCAGCAGTTGGACTGGGGGTGAGCAGTTCTTC.